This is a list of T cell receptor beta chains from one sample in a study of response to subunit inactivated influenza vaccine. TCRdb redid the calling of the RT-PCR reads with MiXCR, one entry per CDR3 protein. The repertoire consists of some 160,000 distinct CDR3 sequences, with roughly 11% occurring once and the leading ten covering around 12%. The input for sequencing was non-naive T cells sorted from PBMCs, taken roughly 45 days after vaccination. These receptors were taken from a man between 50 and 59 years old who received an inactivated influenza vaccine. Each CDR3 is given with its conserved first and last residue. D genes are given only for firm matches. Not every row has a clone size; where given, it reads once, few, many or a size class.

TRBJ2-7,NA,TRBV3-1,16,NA,CASSQEGRASSYEQYF,TGTGCCAGCAGCCAAGAAGGCAGGGCGAGCTCCTACGAGCAGTACTTC
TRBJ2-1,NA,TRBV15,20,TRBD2,CATSRTRTSGGGVSYNEQFF,TGTGCCACCAGCAGGACCCGGACTAGCGGGGGGGGAGTGTCCTACAATGAGCAGTTCTTC
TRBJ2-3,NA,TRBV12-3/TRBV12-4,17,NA,CASSLGALGWGVDTQYF,TGTGCCAGCAGTTTAGGTGCTCTGGGGTGGGGGGTAGATACGCAGTATTTT
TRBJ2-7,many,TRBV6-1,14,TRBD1,CASNGGQGGYEQYF,TGTGCCAGCAACGGGGGACAGGGAGGCTACGAGCAGTACTTC
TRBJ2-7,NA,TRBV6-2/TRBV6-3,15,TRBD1,CASSVLETGGNEQYF,TGTGCCAGCAGTGTCTTAGAGACAGGGGGCAACGAGCAGTACTTC
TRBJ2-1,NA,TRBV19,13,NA,CASTLGGGQEQFF,TGTGCCAGTACTTTGGGGGGGGGCCAAGAGCAGTTCTTC
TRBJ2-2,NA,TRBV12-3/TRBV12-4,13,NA,CASSFGAGGELFF,TGTGCCAGCAGTTTTGGGGCCGGCGGGGAGCTGTTTTTT
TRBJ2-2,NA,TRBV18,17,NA,CASSRSGGNANTGELFF,TGTGCCAGCTCAAGGAGTGGGGGAAACGCGAACACCGGGGAGCTGTTTTTT
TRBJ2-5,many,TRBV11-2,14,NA,CASRTWGSLETQYF,TGTGCCAGCAGGACCTGGGGGTCTCTGGAGACCCAGTACTTC
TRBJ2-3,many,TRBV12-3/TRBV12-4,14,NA,CASSLAGPGTPQYF,TGTGCCAGCAGTTTAGCCGGGCCTGGGACCCCGCAGTATTTT
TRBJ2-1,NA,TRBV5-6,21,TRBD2,CARGPGLLYNTGLAARNEQFF,TGTGCCAGGGGCCCCGGGCTCCTATATAATACGGGACTAGCGGCAAGGAATGAGCAGTTCTTC
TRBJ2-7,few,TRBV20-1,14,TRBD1,CSARGQGARYEQYF,TGCAGTGCTAGAGGGCAGGGGGCTCGGTACGAGCAGTACTTC
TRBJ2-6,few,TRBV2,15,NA,CASRTDASGANVLTF,TGTGCCAGCCGGACGGATGCCTCTGGGGCCAACGTCCTGACTTTC
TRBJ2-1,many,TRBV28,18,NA,CASSLVLTLEEAYNEQFF,TGTGCCAGCAGTTTGGTGCTCACCCTAGAGGAGGCCTACAATGAGCAGTTCTTC
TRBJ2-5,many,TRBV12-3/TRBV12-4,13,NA,CASSQHDVGTQYF,TGTGCCAGCAGTCAACACGACGTTGGGACCCAGTACTTC
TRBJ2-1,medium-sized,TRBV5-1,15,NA,CASSLDGSSYNEQFF,TGCGCCAGCAGCTTGGATGGCAGCTCCTACAATGAGCAGTTCTTC
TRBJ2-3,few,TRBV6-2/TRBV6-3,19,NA,CASSYSQGRGLAGTDTQYF,TGTGCCAGCAGTTACTCACAGGGAAGGGGGTTAGCAGGAACAGATACGCAGTATTTT
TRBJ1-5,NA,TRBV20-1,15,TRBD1,CSAMSGTGVDQPQHF,TGCAGTGCTATGTCCGGGACAGGGGTGGATCAGCCCCAGCATTTT
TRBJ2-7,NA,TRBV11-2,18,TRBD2,CASSSRGTSGSIFYEQYF,TGTGCCAGCAGCTCCAGAGGGACTAGCGGGAGTATTTTCTACGAGCAGTACTTC
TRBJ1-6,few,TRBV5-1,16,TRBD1,CASSFTGTGNNSPLHF,TGCGCCAGCAGCTTTACCGGGACAGGGAATAATTCACCCCTCCACTTT
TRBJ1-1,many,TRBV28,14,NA,CASKTPRRPTEAFF,TGTGCCAGCAAGACACCAAGACGGCCCACTGAAGCTTTCTTT